This T cell receptor (beta chain) was identified during a study of blood T cell repertoires in COVID-19. Turning to the study itself: Samples taken during acute and convalescent COVID-19 were collected in the United States, Italy and Spain. From T cells, B-cell-depleted T cells, or PBMCs came the material, which was cDNA or gDNA.

CDR1 and CDR2 (germline): LGHNA, YNFKEQ. V was clipped by 1 base and J by 5 bases, with 6 bases between them. The CDR3 runs to 13 residues. Original data processing: Reference gene primer amplification yielded estimated nucleated cell counts. TCRdb's table, derived via immunoSEQ multiplex PCR, lists solely in-frame clones and lacks some. From that table come the V and J calls and clone size; the DNA was used to work out D and trimming. The sample lists roughly 250,000 clones, 65% to 90% seen once, with roughly 4.6% in the top ten. This sequence joins TRBV4-2 and TRBJ1-3; D remains ambiguous. This receptor was taken from a woman aged 80 or older with active or convalescent COVID-19. Sequenced input: peripheral blood. The CDR3 sequence: CASSQGGRNTIYF. Written as DNA, the CDR3 is TGTGCCAGCAGCCAAGGCGGAAGAAACACCATATATTTT.